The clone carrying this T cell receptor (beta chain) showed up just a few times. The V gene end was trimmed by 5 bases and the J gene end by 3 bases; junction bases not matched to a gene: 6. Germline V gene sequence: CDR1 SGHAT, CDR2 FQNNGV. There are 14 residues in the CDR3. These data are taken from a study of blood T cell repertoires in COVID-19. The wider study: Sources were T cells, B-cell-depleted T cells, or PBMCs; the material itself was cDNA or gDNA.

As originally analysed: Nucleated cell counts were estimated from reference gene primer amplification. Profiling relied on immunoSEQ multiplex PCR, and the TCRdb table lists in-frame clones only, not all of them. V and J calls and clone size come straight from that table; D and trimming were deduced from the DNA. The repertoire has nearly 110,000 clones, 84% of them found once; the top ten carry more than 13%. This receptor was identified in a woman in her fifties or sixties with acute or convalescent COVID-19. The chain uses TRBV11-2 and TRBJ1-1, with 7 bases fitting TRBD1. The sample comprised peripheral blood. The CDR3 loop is CASSPHRGYTEAFF. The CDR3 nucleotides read TGTGCCAGCAGCCCTCACAGGGGATACACTGAAGCTTTCTTT.